The present entry profiles one T cell receptor beta chain with its context. This specimen belongs to a study of shared T cell receptors in the human thymus. The CDR3 is 12 residues long. V lost 0 bases, J lost 8 bases, and 6 bases lay in between. Germline CDR1 and CDR2: SGHNT and YYREEE (reference sequence). Clones were read by immunoSEQ multiplex PCR, and TCRdb kept only the in-frame ones, dropping some. This table holds under 450,000 clones, roughly 94% found once. The sample taken for sequencing was thymocytes. The chain links TRBV5-4 to TRBJ2-1; no definite D call. The origin of this receptor is a human donor. CDR3 nucleotides: TGTGCCAGCAGCTTGGTTTCCGATGAGCAGTTCTTC. As protein: CASSLVSDEQFF.